A selection of T cell receptor beta chains follows, all from one sample in a study of TIL therapy for anti-PD-1-resistant metastatic lung cancer. The data were produced by immunoSEQ multiplex PCR, yet TCRdb's version contains in-frame clones alone and is incomplete. The sample lists approximately 47,000 clones, 80% to 90% seen once, with 4.5% to 6% in the top ten. The material sequenced was blood, taken at baseline. The receptors here all came from a person aged 25 to 80 with non-small cell lung cancer. CDR3s include the opening cysteine and the closing phenylalanine or tryptophan. The D gene is left open where the match is weak. A clone size is listed for some rows: how often the clone was seen (once, few, many), or a class if it is expanded.

clone_size	v_call	d_call	j_call	cdr3_nt	cdr3_aa
few	TRBV5-1	TRBD1	TRBJ2-7	TGCGCCAGCAGCCAACCGGGACAGTCCTTTCGCGAGCAGTACTTC	CASSQPGQSFREQYF
.	TRBV9	.	TRBJ2-7	TGTGCCAGCAGCGAGGGCGACAGGTGGGGGGGTGAGCAGTACTTC	CASSEGDRWGGEQYF
once	TRBV6-1	.	TRBJ1-6	TGTGCCAGCAGTGAAATTTGGTCAGGGCTCAATTCACCCCTCCACTTT	CASSEIWSGLNSPLHF
.	TRBV4-3	TRBD2	TRBJ2-7	TGCGCCAGCAGCCAATTTCTAGCGGGAGGGGCCTACGAGCAGTACTTC	CASSQFLAGGAYEQYF
.	TRBV7-2	.	TRBJ2-1	TGTGCCAGCAGCTTAACCGGGTCCCGCAATGAGCAGTTCTTC	CASSLTGSRNEQFF
.	TRBV27	.	TRBJ1-6	TGTGCCAGCAATTACGCGGACGCCAGGGGTTCACCCCTCCACTTT	CASNYADARGSPLHF
once	TRBV30	TRBD2	TRBJ2-3	TGTGCCTGGGCCCAGGGGCCACTAGCGGGGGGGCGCCCCACAGATACGCAGTATTTT	CAWAQGPLAGGRPTDTQYF
.	TRBV28	.	TRBJ2-7	TGTGCCAGCAGTACGACAGGTCCTAGCTCCTACGAGCAGTACTTC	CASSTTGPSSYEQYF
.	TRBV9	.	TRBJ2-4	TGTGCCAGCAGCCCAGGAGCTCTAGCCAAAAACATTCAGTACTTC	CASSPGALAKNIQYF
.	TRBV4-3	TRBD1	TRBJ2-1	TGCGCCAGCAGCCGCCCGGGACAGGGCAACAATGAGCAGTTCTTC	CASSRPGQGNNEQFF
.	TRBV5-3	TRBD1	TRBJ1-2	TGTGCCAGAAGCGAGACACAGGGGGGTAGGTATGGCTACACCTTC	CARSETQGGRYGYTF
.	TRBV6-5	TRBD1	TRBJ1-1	TGTGCCAGCAGTTACACTCCGGACAGGGGCCTTGAAGCTTTCTTT	CASSYTPDRGLEAFF
.	TRBV5-6	TRBD1	TRBJ1-1	TGTGCCAGCAGCTTTAGTTGGCAGGGGGCTTCAGAAGCTTTCTTT	CASSFSWQGASEAFF
.	TRBV7-2	.	TRBJ2-1	TGTGCCAGCAGCTTACAGTCGAATGGGAATGAGCAGTTCTTC	CASSLQSNGNEQFF
.	TRBV18	.	TRBJ1-4	TGTGCCAGCTCACCAGGAAGCCAGGCCACTAATGAAAAACTGTTTTTT	CASSPGSQATNEKLFF
.	TRBV3-1/TRBV3-2	TRBD2	TRBJ2-1	TGTGCCAGCAGCCAGTCCGCGGGAGACAAAGGGGATGAGCAGTTCTTC	CASSQSAGDKGDEQFF
.	TRBV27	TRBD2	TRBJ2-1	TGTGCCAGCAGAGCTCAAGTGGGGACTAGCTCATCCGGTGAGCAGTTCTTC	CASRAQVGTSSSGEQFF
.	TRBV7-9	.	TRBJ2-5	TGTGCCAGCAGCTTACTCGGACAGCCCCAAGAGACCCAGTACTTC	CASSLLGQPQETQYF
.	TRBV12-3/TRBV12-4	.	TRBJ2-3	TGTGCCAGCAGTCAACAGGTGTCAGATACGCAGTATTTT	CASSQQVSDTQYF
.	TRBV6-2/TRBV6-3	TRBD1	TRBJ1-6	TGTGCCAGCAGTTACCGGGACAGGGGAAATTCACCCCTCCACTTT	CASSYRDRGNSPLHF
.	TRBV10-1	.	TRBJ2-4	TGCGCCAGCAGTGAAAACATGGTAAACATTCAGTACTTC	CASSENMVNIQYF
.	TRBV7-8	TRBD2	TRBJ2-3	TGTGCCAGCAGCTTAGAGTTTGTGCGGACTAGCGGGAGGGCCGGGGACACAGATACGCAGTATTTT	CASSLEFVRTSGRAGDTDTQYF
.	TRBV7-9	.	TRBJ2-5	TGTGCCAGCAGCGCCCCACCACAAGAGACCCAGTACTTC	CASSAPPQETQYF
.	TRBV27	.	TRBJ1-2	TGTGCCAGCAGCCCAGGGAAGAACGATGGCTACACCTTC	CASSPGKNDGYTF
.	TRBV29-1	.	TRBJ2-5	TGCAGCGTCAGGGGTTCGGGGGAGACCCAGTACTTC	CSVRGSGETQYF